This T cell receptor (beta chain) was identified during a study of OX40 agonist ivuxolimab in advanced cancers. In the study overall: All patients had ivuxolimab intravenously every 2 weeks at 0.01 to 10 mg/kg.

Profiled with immunoSEQ multiplex PCR; TCRdb holds only in-frame clones, not every one. This sample has almost 90,000 clones, with around nine tenths found just once. Deletions cut 4 bases from V and 5 bases from J, with 12 bases between. CDR1 is SGHNT and CDR2 is YYREEE in the germline V gene (reference sequence). The CDR3 loop spans 14 amino acids. Sequencing used CD4+ or CD8+ T cells sorted from blood, obtained in a trial of the OX40 agonist ivuxolimab. This rearrangement joins TRBV5-4 to TRBJ2-2, with D possibly called TRBD1 or TRBD2 (5 bases each). The sequence was obtained from an adult with an advanced solid tumor such as melanoma, head and neck, liver or kidney cancer. For the CDR3, the DNA is TGTGCCAGCAGCCACGGGACGGCGACCGGGGAGCTGTTTTTT. Translated: CASSHGTATGELFF.